This T cell receptor beta chain was documented in a study of blood T cells in healthy people across ages. Alongside a J-beta primer mix, a sample-barcoded 5' primer served in a second PCR lasting about 7 to 12 cycles. No fewer than 3 million CDR3-containing paired-end reads came from each sample. Each CDR3 protein gets one entry after TCRdb re-called the 5' RACE reads with MiXCR. The table has about 780,000 distinct CDR3 sequences, more than 35% seen once. This TCR came from an elderly man in good health. Sequencing used blood.

The CDR3 nucleotides are TGTGCCAGCAGCTCGGGACGGAAAGAGCTGTTTTTT. Protein sequence: CASSSGRKELFF. This chain joins TRBV7-3 and TRBJ2-2; perhaps D is TRBD1 or TRBD2 (5 bases each). V gave up 4 bases and J gave up 11 bases, with 11 bases separating them. From germline, CDR1 is SGHTA and CDR2 FQGTGA. CDR3 length: 12 amino acids. Filled out from reference TRBV7-3 and TRBJ2-2, the complete variable domain reads GAGVSQTPSNKVTEKGKYVELRCDPISGHTALYWYRQSLGQGPEFLIYFQGTGAADDSGLPNDRFFAVRPEGSVSTLKIQRTERGDSAVYLCASSSGRKELFFGEGSRLTVL.